Below are 15 T cell receptor beta chains sequenced from a single sample in a study of early T cells in non-severe SARS-CoV-2 infection. TCRdb called the 5' RACE reads again in MiXCR, with one record for every CDR3 protein. The repertoire has 60,000 or so distinct CDR3 sequences, around 14% of them found once; the top ten carry over 8%. This sample comprised whole blood, obtained at baseline. These receptors were collected from an adult who was a healthcare worker with PCR-confirmed SARS-CoV-2 infection or an uninfected control (not recorded which).

This clonotype was observed a handful of times. The rearrangement links TRBV9 to TRBJ1-1; 7 bases agree with TRBD1. V shed 4 bases, J shed 0 bases, and the junction held 6 bases outside the gene matches. The CDR3 is 15 residues long. Germline V CDR1 and CDR2: SGDLS, YYNGEE. The CDR3 region is CASSPQQGMNTEAFF. The CDR3 region has the DNA TGTGCCAGCAGCCCCCAACAGGGGATGAACACTGAAGCTTTCTTT.

The chain employs TRBV9 and TRBJ1-1; the D gene is possibly TRBD1 (6 bases). V dropped 4 bases and J dropped 5 bases, with 18 bases sitting between them. Looked up from germline, CDR1 is SGDLS and CDR2 is YYNGEE. This CDR3 comprises 15 residues. The CDR3 DNA reads TGTGCCAGCAGCTCACACCCAAGGGGGGGTACTGAAGCTTTCTTT. Translated, it gives CASSSHPRGGTEAFF. The full variable domain, with the rest looked up from reference TRBV9 and TRBJ1-1, is DSGVTQTPKHLITATGQRVTLRCSPRSGDLSVYWYQQSLDQGLQFLIQYYNGEERAKGNILERFSAQQFPDLHSELNLSSLELGDSALYFCASSSHPRGGTEAFFGQGTRLTVV.

V gene TRBV4-2 combines with J gene TRBJ2-2, with 7 bases matching TRBD1. Germline V gives CDR1 LGHNA, CDR2 YNFKEQ. This CDR3 has 15 residues. After removal of 0 bases from V and 6 bases from J, the junction contained 4 bases not matched to a gene. The CDR3 DNA reads as TGTGCCAGCAGCCAAGATCGACAGGGTCCCGGGGAGCTGTTTTTT. Amino acid sequence: CASSQDRQGPGELFF.

The V and J genes are TRBV20-1 and TRBJ2-5; a weak D match, TRBD2 (5 bases). The CDR3 runs to 13 residues. Germline V gene data show CDR1 as DFQATT and CDR2 as SNEGSKA (reference sequence). The V gene lost 3 bases and the J gene lost 2 bases, with 10 bases spanning the gap. CDR3 sequence reads: CSASLRLQETQYF. The CDR3 DNA is TGCAGTGCTAGCCTCCGACTACAAGAGACCCAGTACTTC.

At least ten counts were recorded for this clonotype. Here the CDR3 reads CASSFVTDTQYF. The CDR3 nucleotides are TGTGCCAGCAGCTTTGTCACAGATACGCAGTATTTT. The chain links TRBV7-9 to TRBJ2-3; D is undetermined. The V end lost 3 bases, the J end lost 2 bases, and 3 bases lay between the germline ends. The CDR3 runs to 12 residues. Germline V gene sequence: CDR1 SEHNR, CDR2 FQNEAQ (reference sequence).

This chain links TRBV27 with TRBJ1-1; D is possibly TRBD1 (5 bases). This CDR3 has 13 residues. Trimming pared 4 bases from V and 5 bases from J, leaving 11 bases between. CDR1 is MNHEY and CDR2 is SMNVEV in the germline V gene (reference sequence). This CDR3 is CASSSSRGTEAFF. The CDR3 DNA follows: TGTGCCAGCAGTTCCTCCCGGGGGACTGAAGCTTTCTTT.

This clonotype was seen a few times. The chain employs TRBV28 and TRBJ2-7; no clear D. The CDR3 is 15 amino acids. CDR1 is MDHEN and CDR2 is SYDVKM in the germline V gene. The V end was cut by 7 bases, the J end by 0 bases, with 16 bases between. The CDR3 spells CASISSSGLSYEQYF. The CDR3 DNA reads TGTGCCAGCATTTCCTCTTCCGGCCTCTCCTACGAGCAGTACTTC.

This clonotype turned up a few times. An end of the junction differs from the germline gene, which may be a read error. This rearrangement joins TRBV28 to TRBJ1-5; D is possibly TRBD1 (5 bases). This CDR3 region has 15 residues. Per germline, CDR1 MDHEN and CDR2 SYDVKM. CDR3 sequence (DNA): TGTGCCAACAGTCCACGGGGGTCCAGCAATCAGCCCCAGCATTTT. This sequence encodes CANSPRGSSNQPQHF.

The J gene is TRBJ2-1, the V gene TRBV11-2, with TRBD1 matching over 8 bases. Germline V gene sequence: CDR1 SGHAT, CDR2 FQNNGV. This CDR3 has 15 amino acids. Trimming cost V 5 bases and J 4 bases; bases outside gene matches: 7. The CDR3 here is CASSQDRGSYNEQFF. CDR3 coding DNA: TGTGCCAGCAGCCAAGACAGGGGATCTTACAATGAGCAGTTCTTC.

This clonotype came up a few times. The chain carries TRBV6-6 and TRBJ2-4; no firm D call. From germline, CDR1 is MNHNY and CDR2 SVGAGI (reference sequence). CDR3 length equals 16 residues. Trimming removed 8 bases at V and 0 bases at J, with 17 bases between. CDR3 protein: CASRIQPALAKNIQYF. The CDR3 DNA reads TGTGCCAGCCGAATCCAACCGGCCCTAGCCAAAAACATTCAGTACTTC.

This clonotype was counted many times. The rearrangement links TRBV6-6 to TRBJ2-7, with TRBD2 matching over 12 bases. The germline gives CDR1 MNHNY, CDR2 SVGAGI (reference sequence). The CDR3 length is 15 residues. The V segment lost 5 bases and the J segment 0 bases; nucleotides outside the gene matches: 2. The CDR3 protein is CASSGLAGSSYEQYF. CDR3 bases: TGTGCCAGCAGTGGACTAGCGGGGAGCTCCTACGAGCAGTACTTC.

This clonotype was seen more than once but under ten times. This chain links TRBV7-2 with TRBJ2-7; D is uncertain. Germline CDR1 and CDR2: SGHTA and FQGNSA. V was shortened by 5 bases and J by 4 bases, with 15 bases between the two germline ends. This CDR3 is 14 amino acids long. CDR3 sequence reads: CASSTKAGTYEQYF. The DNA for the CDR3 is TGTGCCAGCAGCACTAAGGCCGGAACTTACGAGCAGTACTTC. The variable domain in full, completed from reference TRBV7-2 and TRBJ2-7, reads GAGVSQSPSNKVTEKGKDVELRCDPISGHTALYWYRQSLGQGLEFLIYFQGNSAPDKSGLPSDRFSAERTGGSVSTLTIQRTQQEDSAVYLCASSTKAGTYEQYFGPGTRLTVT.

This clonotype was observed a handful of times. The chain couples TRBV20-1 to TRBJ2-5; 8 bases agree with TRBD2. Germline V gives CDR1 DFQATT, CDR2 SNEGSKA (reference sequence). The ends lost 4 bases at V and 4 bases at J; junction bases unmatched: 5. The CDR3 loop spans 13 amino acids. In DNA, the CDR3 is TGCAGTGCTACGGGGGGGGTCGGAGAGACCCAGTACTTC. Translated, it gives CSATGGVGETQYF.

The V gene is TRBV7-9, the J gene TRBJ2-7; no clear D. The CDR3 length is 12 residues. Trimming left V 6 bases short and J 3 bases short, with 9 bases between. Germline V gene lookup returns CDR1 SEHNR and CDR2 FQNEAQ (reference sequence). CDR3 bases: TGTGCCAGCAGTTATAACGACTACGAGCAGTACTTC. Residues: CASSYNDYEQYF.

The chain recombines TRBV7-6 with TRBJ2-3, with no clear D. V gave up 2 bases and J gave up 2 bases, with 17 bases separating them. This CDR3 region has 17 residues. Germline V gives CDR1 SGHVS, CDR2 FNYEAQ. CDR3 sequence: CASSLLVLGPPTDTQYF. In DNA form, the CDR3 reads TGTGCCAGCAGCTTACTTGTCTTGGGTCCACCCACAGATACGCAGTATTTT.